The clone carrying this T cell receptor beta chain was observed a few times. These data come from a study of T-cell memory formation after mild COVID-19. Trimming at V came to 2 bases and at J to 7 bases, leaving 13 bases not matched to a gene. Germline V gene data show CDR1 as SGHTA and CDR2 as FQGNSA. The CDR3 length is 17 residues. With constant-segment primers, 5'RACE yielded cDNA libraries of TCR alpha and TCR beta that carried sample barcodes and UMIs. One entry per CDR3 protein results from TCRdb running MiXCR on the 5' RACE reads. Of fewer than 700,000 distinct CDR3 sequences in the sample, 15% to 20% are singletons; the top ten hold 9.5% to 15%.

Material: PBMCs or a T cell subset sorted from them (not recorded which). The chain recombines TRBV7-2 with TRBJ2-5; 10 bases line up with TRBD2. The receptor was derived from an adult woman who had mild COVID-19 (a few samples of this study predate the infection). Cell type and time point are not known. CDR3 region: CASSLPQASGSVRTQYF. DNA of the CDR3: TGTGCCAGCAGCTTACCCCAGGCTAGCGGGAGTGTAAGGACCCAGTACTTC. Full variable domain (rest looked up from reference TRBV7-2 and TRBJ2-5): GAGVSQSPSNKVTEKGKDVELRCDPISGHTALYWYRQSLGQGLEFLIYFQGNSAPDKSGLPSDRFSAERTGGSVSTLTIQRTQQEDSAVYLCASSLPQASGSVRTQYFGPGTRLLVL.